This TCR beta chain was found in a study of shared clonotypes between healthy human individuals. Study conclusions and caveats: Depth of sequencing was expected to influence donor clonotype sharing. Sample collection involved blood only; tissue repertoires are likely different.

Splitting of each subset's genomic DNA was done evenly across several immunoSEQ plates. Data came from immunoSEQ multiplex PCR; TCRdb stores just in-frame clones and leaves some out. The table has about 490,000 clones, over 65% seen once. This clone showed up many times. Its target is not known. The CDR3 covers 12 residues. Germline-derived CDR1 and CDR2 are GTSNPN and SVGIG (reference sequence). The V and J ends lost 5 bases and 4 bases respectively, with 11 bases between them. Nashville, Tennessee was home to all donors, who were Caucasian adults. This clonotype was sampled from a woman aged 35 to 49 in good health. Some clones in this sample may be carry-over from other donors' samples. Input material: PBMCs. The chain joins TRBV30 to TRBJ1-1, with a possible D match to TRBD1 (5 bases). CDR3 amino acids: CAWGAGPTEAFF. The CDR3 DNA is TGTGCCTGGGGAGCGGGGCCCACTGAAGCTTTCTTT.